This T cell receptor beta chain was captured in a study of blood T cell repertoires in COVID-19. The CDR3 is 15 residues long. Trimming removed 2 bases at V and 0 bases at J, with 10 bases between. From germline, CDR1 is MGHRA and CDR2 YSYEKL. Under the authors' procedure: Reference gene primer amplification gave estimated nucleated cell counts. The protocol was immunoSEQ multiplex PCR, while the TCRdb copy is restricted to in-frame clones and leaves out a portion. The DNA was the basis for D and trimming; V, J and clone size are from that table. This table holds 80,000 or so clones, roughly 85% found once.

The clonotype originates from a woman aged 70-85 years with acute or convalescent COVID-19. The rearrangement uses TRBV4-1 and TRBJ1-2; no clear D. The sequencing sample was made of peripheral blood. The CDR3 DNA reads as TGCGCCAGCAGCCAACCCGGGCGGGCTAACTATGGCTACACCTTC. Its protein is CASSQPGRANYGYTF.